What follows is one T cell receptor (beta chain) and its context. No antigen is known for it. Germline V gives CDR1 SQVTM, CDR2 ANQGSEA. Trimming shortened V by 6 bases and J by 3 bases, and 23 bases separated the two germline ends. The CDR3 sequence is 17 residues long. Here immunoSEQ multiplex PCR was the method, and the copy in TCRdb shows in-frame clones only, minus some. The sample has tens of thousands of clones; around 82% are singletons. This sample was taken from a study of radiotherapy plus CTLA-4 blockade in lung cancer. General observations from the study: In blood, TCR clones derived from the tumor expanded after radiotherapy plus ipilimumab.

The TCR originated in a human donor with non-small cell lung cancer who had a complete response to radiotherapy plus ipilimumab. The source material was peripheral blood, sampled from a patient treated with radiotherapy plus ipilimumab. The chain recombines TRBV29-1 with TRBJ1-4, with a weak D call TRBD1 (6 bases). The CDR3 is CSVPGYGGSAANEKLFF. CDR3 nucleotide sequence: TGCAGCGTCCCCGGTTATGGGGGCTCGGCGGCTAATGAAAAACTGTTTTTT.